This T cell receptor beta chain was sequenced in a study of blood T cells in healthy people across ages. Study findings and constraints: The long-lived group displayed more naive CD4+ cells, plus higher diversity, than the aged donors did.

V lost 7 bases, J lost 7 bases, and 13 bases lay in between. The CDR3 covers 12 residues. Germline CDR1 is MNHEY and CDR2 is SVGAGI. This clonotype was observed a few times. Its antigen is currently unknown. Using a J-beta primer mix together with a sample-barcoded 5' primer, a second PCR was run for roughly 6 to 11 cycles. Tagging of each cDNA molecule was performed by a template-switch adaptor with 12 random nucleotides. TCRdb called the 5' RACE reads again in MiXCR, with one record for every CDR3 protein. The sample has some 1,500,000 distinct CDR3 sequences, roughly 43% seen once. Ranging in age from about 6 to 95, the donors were healthy Caucasian individuals from Russia.

The TCR originated in a woman younger than 30 in good health. The material sequenced was blood. V and J are TRBV6-5 and TRBJ1-1; D gene ambiguous. Here the CDR3 DNA reads TGTGCCAGCACGTCGGGGTACCGTGAAGCTTTCTTT. Its protein is CASTSGYREAFF.